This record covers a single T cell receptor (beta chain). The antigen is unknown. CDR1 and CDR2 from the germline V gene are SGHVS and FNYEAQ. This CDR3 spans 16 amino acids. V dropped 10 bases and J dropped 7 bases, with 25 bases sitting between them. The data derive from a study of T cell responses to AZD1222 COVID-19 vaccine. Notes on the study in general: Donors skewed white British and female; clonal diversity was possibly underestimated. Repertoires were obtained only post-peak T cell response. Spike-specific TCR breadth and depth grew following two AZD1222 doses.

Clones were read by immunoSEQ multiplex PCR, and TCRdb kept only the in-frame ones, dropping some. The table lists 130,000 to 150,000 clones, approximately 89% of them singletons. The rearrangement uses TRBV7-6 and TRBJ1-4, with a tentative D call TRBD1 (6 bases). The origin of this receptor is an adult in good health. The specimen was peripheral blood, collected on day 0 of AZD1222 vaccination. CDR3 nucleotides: TGTGCCACCTCCCAAAACCAGGGGTCAGTTAGTGAAAAACTGTTTTTT. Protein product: CATSQNQGSVSEKLFF.